What follows is one TCR beta chain and its context. Its specificity is not known. These data come from a study of T cell responses to AZD1222 COVID-19 vaccine. The germline V gene encodes CDR1 SGHNT and CDR2 YYREEE (reference sequence). With V trimmed by 0 bases and J by 6 bases, 4 bases remained unmatched. The CDR3 covers 15 residues. Study-wide results and limits: CD4 TCRs linked to vaccination spanned spike, dominating at 160-218 and 743-854.

Sequenced by immunoSEQ multiplex PCR; TCRdb stores in-frame clones only, minus some. In the table there are some 88,000 clones, 92% of which are singletons. Sequencing was performed on peripheral blood, taken on day 0 of AZD1222 vaccination. This receptor was identified in an adult in good health. The chain employs TRBV5-4 and TRBJ2-1; 9 bases align to TRBD2. The CDR3 nucleotides read TGTGCCAGCAGCTTGGGTAGCGGGAGTCGCAATGAGCAGTTCTTC. Its protein product is CASSLGSGSRNEQFF.